Listed here are 18 T cell receptor beta chains from one sample, sequenced in a study of STAT5B mutations in CD4+ large granular lymphocyte leukemia. Data came from immunoSEQ multiplex PCR; TCRdb stores just in-frame clones and leaves some out. In the table there are tens of thousands of clones, about 82% of which are singletons. Sequencing was performed on CD4+ T cells from blood buffy coats. These receptors all come from a human donor in good health.

This sequence joins TRBV2 and TRBJ1-4; the D gene is possibly TRBD1 (5 bases). From germline, CDR1 is SNHLY and CDR2 FYNNEI. The V and J ends lost 5 bases and 0 bases respectively, with 13 bases between them. This CDR3 contains 16 residues. CDR3 nucleotide sequence: TGTGCCAGCAGTAGAGGGGACCGAACAACTAATGAAAAACTGTTTTTT. Protein sequence: CASSRGDRTTNEKLFF.

The chain combines TRBV29-1 with TRBJ1-1, with a tentative D call TRBD1 (5 bases). Germline V gene lookup returns CDR1 SQVTM and CDR2 ANQGSEA. CDR3 size: 13 residues. Trimming took off 8 bases at V and 3 bases at J, with 16 bases between the two ends. The CDR3 coding sequence is TGCAGCTTTACGGGGCGGTCGGACACTGAAGCTTTCTTT. Protein sequence: CSFTGRSDTEAFF.

The rearrangement links TRBV7-2 to TRBJ1-1, with D possibly being TRBD1 (5 bases). Trimming removed 0 bases from V and 0 bases from J, with 8 bases in between. The CDR3 totals 15 residues. Germline CDR1 is SGHTA and CDR2 is FQGNSA. The CDR3 spells CASSLAAGLNTEAFF. The CDR3 DNA follows: TGTGCCAGCAGCTTAGCAGCAGGGTTGAACACTGAAGCTTTCTTT.

The gene calls are TRBV4-1 and TRBJ1-1, with D maybe TRBD1 (5 bases). V was shortened by 1 base and J by 0 bases, with 12 bases between the two germline ends. Germline CDR1 reads MGHRA; CDR2 reads YSYEKL. The CDR3 is 16 amino acids. In nucleotides, the CDR3 is TGCGCCAGCAGCCAAGCCCATGGGACCCTGAACACTGAAGCTTTCTTT. It specifies CASSQAHGTLNTEAFF.

The chain links TRBV6-5 to TRBJ1-2, with no clear D. The CDR3 covers 11 residues. Germline loops: CDR1 MNHEY, CDR2 SVGAGI. With 6 bases removed from V and 8 bases from J, the gap between germline ends came to 10 bases. The CDR3 DNA reads TGTGCCAGCAGCGAGGGTTGGGGCTACACCTTC. Amino acid sequence: CASSEGWGYTF.

The chain couples TRBV10-3 to TRBJ2-2; perhaps TRBD1 as D (7 bases). CDR1 is ENHRY and CDR2 is SYGVKD in the germline V gene. The CDR3 has 13 amino acids. The ends were cut back, 9 bases at V and 7 bases at J, with 15 bases in the middle. The CDR3, as DNA: TGTGCCATGCGGGACAGTTTAAACGGGGAGCTGTTTTTT. Protein product: CAMRDSLNGELFF.

In its sample, this clone was seen a few times. The chain links TRBV7-9 to TRBJ1-5, with unresolved D. The CDR3 has 12 residues. Trimming pared 1 base from V and 2 bases from J, leaving 0 bases between. Germline V lookup: CDR1 SEHNR, CDR2 FQNEAQ (reference sequence). The chain's CDR3 is CASSLGNQPQHF. The CDR3 bases are TGTGCCAGCAGCTTAGGCAATCAGCCCCAGCATTTT. Supplemented by reference TRBV7-9 and TRBJ1-5, the full variable domain reads DTGVSQNPRHKITKRGQNVTFRCDPISEHNRLYWYRQTLGQGPEFLTYFQNEAQLEKSRLLSDRFSAERPKGSFSTLEIQRTEQGDSAMYLCASSLGNQPQHFGDGTRLSIL.

The V call is TRBV28, the J call TRBJ2-7, with 7 bases identical to TRBD1. V lost 3 bases and J lost 3; bases outside the gene matches: 2. Germline V gene data show CDR1 as MDHEN and CDR2 as SYDVKM. The CDR3 totals 13 residues. The CDR3 protein is CASSLGQIYEQYF. CDR3 DNA: TGTGCCAGCAGTTTGGGACAGATCTACGAGCAGTACTTC.

V usage is TRBV6-1 and J usage is TRBJ2-3; TRBD1 matches 10 bases. In germline, CDR1 is MNHNS, CDR2 SASEGT. With 10 bases clipped from V and 6 bases from J, the junction kept 13 bases outside the gene matches. The CDR3 extends over 15 amino acids. The CDR3 spells CANRGTGDFGDTQYF. CDR3 nucleotide sequence: TGTGCCAACCGGGGGACAGGGGACTTTGGGGATACGCAGTATTTT.

The chain joins TRBV28 to TRBJ2-1; D gene unclear. Trimming took off 6 bases at V and 9 bases at J, with 9 bases between the two ends. This CDR3 region has 11 residues. Looked up from germline, CDR1 is MDHEN and CDR2 is SYDVKM. CDR3 region: CASSLTGEQFF. The CDR3 coding sequence is TGTGCCAGCAGCCTCACTGGTGAGCAGTTCTTC.

V is TRBV10-3 and J is TRBJ2-6; weak D call: TRBD2 (5 bases). The CDR3 runs 13 residues. In germline, CDR1 is ENHRY, CDR2 SYGVKD. V dropped 7 bases and J dropped 2 bases, with 6 bases sitting between them. In nucleotides, the CDR3 is TGTGCCATCATGAGGGCTGGGGCCAACGTCCTGACTTTC. Translating it yields CAIMRAGANVLTF.

The gene calls are TRBV29-1 and TRBJ2-3; D possibly corresponds to TRBD1 (7 bases). Trimming removed 7 bases from V and 6 bases from J, with 14 bases in between. Germline V lookup: CDR1 SQVTM, CDR2 ANQGSEA. The CDR3 runs 12 residues. The chain's CDR3 is CSGKAGGDTQYF. CDR3 sequence (DNA): TGCAGCGGGAAAGCAGGGGGGGATACGCAGTATTTT.

This rearrangement joins TRBV27 to TRBJ2-5; 8 nucleotides match TRBD2. The germline CDR1 and CDR2 sequences are MNHEY and SMNVEV (reference sequence). The CDR3 contains 16 residues. V shed 3 bases and J 3 bases; nucleotides not matched to a gene: 9. The CDR3 DNA reads TGTGCCAGCAGTTTCGGGAGGGCACAGGGCGAAGAGACCCAGTACTTC. It specifies CASSFGRAQGEETQYF.

The V and J genes are TRBV7-2 and TRBJ2-7, with 10 bases that match TRBD2. Germline V gene data show CDR1 as SGHTA and CDR2 as FQGNSA. The length of the CDR3 is 15 residues. V lost 8 bases and J lost 5; bases outside the gene matches: 12. Here the CDR3 DNA reads TGTGCCAGCGGAAGAAGACTAGCGGGTTCCCACGAGCAGTACTTC. Its translation: CASGRRLAGSHEQYF.

V and J are TRBV9 and TRBJ2-7, with 8 bases identical to TRBD1. V trimming: 0 bases; J trimming: 0 bases; junction bases outside the gene matches: 5. Germline V gene lookup returns CDR1 SGDLS and CDR2 YYNGEE. The CDR3 contains 16 residues. The CDR3 loop reads CASSVAMGQDSYEQYF. The CDR3 region has the DNA TGTGCCAGCAGCGTAGCGATGGGACAGGACTCCTACGAGCAGTACTTC.

The gene calls are TRBV7-9 and TRBJ2-5; D possibly corresponds to TRBD2 (5 bases). V was shortened by 1 base and J by 2 bases, with 20 bases between the two germline ends. Germline V gene sequence: CDR1 SEHNR, CDR2 FQNEAQ (reference sequence). This CDR3 is built from 18 residues. CDR3 sequence: CASSLGLAAVGIQETQYF. In nucleotides, the CDR3 is TGTGCCAGCAGCTTAGGGTTAGCAGCGGTTGGGATACAAGAGACCCAGTACTTC.

V usage is TRBV4-1 and J usage is TRBJ2-2, with D tentatively TRBD1 or TRBD2 (6 bases each). With 0 bases removed from V and 6 bases from J, the gap between germline ends came to 17 bases. The germline gives CDR1 MGHRA, CDR2 YSYEKL. The CDR3 has 17 residues. The CDR3 coding sequence is TGCGCCAGCAGCCAAGATTGGAGGGGGACCTTCGCCGGGGAGCTGTTTTTT. It codes for CASSQDWRGTFAGELFF.

V is TRBV9 and J is TRBJ2-7, with D uncertain. The V end lost 3 bases, the J end lost 6 bases, and 13 bases lay between the germline ends. The CDR3 runs to 13 residues. Germline lookup yields CDR1 SGDLS and CDR2 YYNGEE. For the CDR3, the DNA is TGTGCCAGCAGCGCCCAATTGGTGGGCGAGCAGTACTTC. The encoded protein is CASSAQLVGEQYF. Full variable domain (missing parts from reference TRBV9 and TRBJ2-7): DSGVTQTPKHLITATGQRVTLRCSPRSGDLSVYWYQQSLDQGLQFLIQYYNGEERAKGNILERFSAQQFPDLHSELNLSSLELGDSALYFCASSAQLVGEQYFGPGTRLTVT.